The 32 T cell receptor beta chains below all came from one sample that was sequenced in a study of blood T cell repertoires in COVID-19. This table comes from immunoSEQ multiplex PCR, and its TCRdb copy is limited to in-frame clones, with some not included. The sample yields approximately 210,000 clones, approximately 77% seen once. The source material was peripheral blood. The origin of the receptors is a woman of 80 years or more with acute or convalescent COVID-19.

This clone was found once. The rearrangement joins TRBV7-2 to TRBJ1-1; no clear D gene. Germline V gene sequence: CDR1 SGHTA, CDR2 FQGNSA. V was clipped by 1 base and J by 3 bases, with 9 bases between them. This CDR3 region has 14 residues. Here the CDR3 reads CASSLEGGHTEAFF. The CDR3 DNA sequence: TGTGCCAGCAGCTTAGAGGGAGGCCACACTGAAGCTTTCTTT.

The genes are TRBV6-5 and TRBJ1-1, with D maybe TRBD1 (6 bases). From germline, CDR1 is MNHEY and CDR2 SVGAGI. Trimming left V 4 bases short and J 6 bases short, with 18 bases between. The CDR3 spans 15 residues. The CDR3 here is CASSSSALGASEAFF. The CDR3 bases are TGTGCCAGCAGTTCTTCCGCTTTGGGGGCCTCTGAAGCTTTCTTT.

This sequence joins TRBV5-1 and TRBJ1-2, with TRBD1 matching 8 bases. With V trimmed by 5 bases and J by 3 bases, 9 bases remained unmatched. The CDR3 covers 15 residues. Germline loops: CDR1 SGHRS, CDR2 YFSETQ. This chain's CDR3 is CASRERTGSDYGYTF. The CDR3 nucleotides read TGCGCCAGCAGAGAGAGGACAGGGAGCGACTATGGCTACACCTTC.

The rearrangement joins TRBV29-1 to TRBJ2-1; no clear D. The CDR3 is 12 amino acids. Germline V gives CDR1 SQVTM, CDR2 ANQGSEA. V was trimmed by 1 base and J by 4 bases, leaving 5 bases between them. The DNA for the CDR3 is TGCAGCGTTGAAGTACAGTACAATGAGCAGTTCTTC. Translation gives CSVEVQYNEQFF.

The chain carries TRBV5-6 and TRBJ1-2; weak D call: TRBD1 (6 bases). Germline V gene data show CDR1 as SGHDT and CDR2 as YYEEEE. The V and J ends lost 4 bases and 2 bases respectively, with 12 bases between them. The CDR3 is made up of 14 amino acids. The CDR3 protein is CASSPYRVNYGYTF. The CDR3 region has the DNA TGTGCCAGCAGCCCCTACAGGGTAAACTATGGCTACACCTTC.

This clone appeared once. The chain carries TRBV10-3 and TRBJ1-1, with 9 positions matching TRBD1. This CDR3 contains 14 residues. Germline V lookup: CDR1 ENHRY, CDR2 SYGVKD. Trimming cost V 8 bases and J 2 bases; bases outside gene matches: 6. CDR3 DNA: TGTGCCATCGCACAGGGGGCAGGAAACACTGAAGCTTTCTTT. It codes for CAIAQGAGNTEAFF.

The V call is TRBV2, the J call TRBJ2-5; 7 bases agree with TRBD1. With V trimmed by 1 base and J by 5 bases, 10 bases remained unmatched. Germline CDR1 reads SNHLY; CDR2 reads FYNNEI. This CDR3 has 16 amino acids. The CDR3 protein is CASSEGGRGFGETQYF. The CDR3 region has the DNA TGTGCCAGCAGTGAAGGCGGCAGGGGGTTCGGTGAGACCCAGTACTTC.

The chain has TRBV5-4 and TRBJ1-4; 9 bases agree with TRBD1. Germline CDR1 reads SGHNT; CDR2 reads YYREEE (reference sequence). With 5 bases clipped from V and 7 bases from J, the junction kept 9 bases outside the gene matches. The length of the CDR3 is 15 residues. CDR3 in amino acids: CASSKQGAQSEKLFF. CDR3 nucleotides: TGTGCCAGCAGTAAACAGGGGGCTCAGAGTGAAAAACTGTTTTTT.

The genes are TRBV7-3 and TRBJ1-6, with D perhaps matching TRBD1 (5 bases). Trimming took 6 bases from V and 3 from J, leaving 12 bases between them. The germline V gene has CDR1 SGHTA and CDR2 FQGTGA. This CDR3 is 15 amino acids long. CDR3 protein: CASRSGLDYNSPLHF. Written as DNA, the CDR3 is TGTGCCAGCAGGTCAGGGTTAGACTATAATTCACCCCTCCACTTT. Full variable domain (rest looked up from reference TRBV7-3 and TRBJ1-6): GAGVSQTPSNKVTEKGKYVELRCDPISGHTALYWYRQSLGQGPEFLIYFQGTGAADDSGLPNDRFFAVRPEGSVSTLKIQRTERGDSAVYLCASRSGLDYNSPLHFGNGTRLTVT.

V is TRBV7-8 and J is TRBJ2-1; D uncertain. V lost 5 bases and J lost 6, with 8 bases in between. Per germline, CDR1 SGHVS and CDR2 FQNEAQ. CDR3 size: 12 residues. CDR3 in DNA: TGTGCCAGCAGCCTCGAGTCCAATGAGCAGTTCTTC. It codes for CASSLESNEQFF.

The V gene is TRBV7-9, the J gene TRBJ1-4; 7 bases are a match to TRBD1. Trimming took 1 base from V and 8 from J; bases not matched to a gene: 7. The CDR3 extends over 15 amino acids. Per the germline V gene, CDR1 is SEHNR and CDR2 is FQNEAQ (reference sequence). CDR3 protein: CASSLVGTVTEKLFF. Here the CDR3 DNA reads TGTGCCAGCAGCTTAGTTGGGACAGTTACCGAAAAACTGTTTTTT.

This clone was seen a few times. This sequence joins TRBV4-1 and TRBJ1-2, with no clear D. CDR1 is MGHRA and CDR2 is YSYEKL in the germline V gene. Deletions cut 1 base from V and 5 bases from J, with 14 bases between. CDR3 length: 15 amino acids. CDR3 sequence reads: CASSQVAETRYGYTF. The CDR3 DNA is TGCGCCAGCAGCCAAGTTGCGGAAACCCGGTATGGCTACACCTTC.

CDR3 nucleotides: TGCGCCAGCAGCGGAGGGGACAGGGTTAACTATGGCTACACCTTC. Protein: CASSGGDRVNYGYTF. The chain has TRBV5-1 and TRBJ1-2; 9 bases map to TRBD1. Trimming cost V 4 bases and J 1 base; bases outside gene matches: 5. Germline V gene lookup returns CDR1 SGHRS and CDR2 YFSETQ. The CDR3 runs 15 residues.

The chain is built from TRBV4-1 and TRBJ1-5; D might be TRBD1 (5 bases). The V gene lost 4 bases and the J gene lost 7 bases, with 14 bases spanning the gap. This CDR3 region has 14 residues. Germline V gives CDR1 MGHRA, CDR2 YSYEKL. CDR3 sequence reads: CASSPEAGRQPQHF. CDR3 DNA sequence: TGCGCCAGCAGCCCCGAGGCAGGGAGGCAGCCCCAGCATTTT.

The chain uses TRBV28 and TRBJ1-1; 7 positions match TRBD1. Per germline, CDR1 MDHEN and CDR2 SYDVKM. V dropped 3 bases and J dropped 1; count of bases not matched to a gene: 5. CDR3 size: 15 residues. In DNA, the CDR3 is TGTGCCAGCAGTTTTATAGGGGGCGCGAACACTGAAGCTTTCTTT. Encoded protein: CASSFIGGANTEAFF.

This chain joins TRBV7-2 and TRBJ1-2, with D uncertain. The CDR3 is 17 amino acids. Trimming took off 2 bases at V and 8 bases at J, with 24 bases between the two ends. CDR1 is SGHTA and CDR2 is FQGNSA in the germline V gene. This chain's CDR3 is CASSLLSGSGPLGGYTF. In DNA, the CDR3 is TGTGCCAGCAGCTTACTTTCCGGGAGTGGACCCCTCGGAGGCTACACCTTC.

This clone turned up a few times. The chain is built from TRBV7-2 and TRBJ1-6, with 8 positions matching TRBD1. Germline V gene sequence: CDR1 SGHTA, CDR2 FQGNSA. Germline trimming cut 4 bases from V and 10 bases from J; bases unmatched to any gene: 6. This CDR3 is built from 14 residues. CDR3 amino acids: CASSSRQGQSPLHF. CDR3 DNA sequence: TGTGCCAGCAGCTCGAGACAGGGGCAATCACCCCTCCACTTT.

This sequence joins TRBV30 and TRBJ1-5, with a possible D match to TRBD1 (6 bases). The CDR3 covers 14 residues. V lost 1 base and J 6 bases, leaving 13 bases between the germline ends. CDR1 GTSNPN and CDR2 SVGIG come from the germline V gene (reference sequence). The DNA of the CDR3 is TGTGCCTGGAGTGCGACAGGCAGGGGTCAGCCCCAGCATTTT. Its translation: CAWSATGRGQPQHF.

CDR3 in amino acids: CASSLSIVTNYGYTF. CDR3 bases: TGTGCCAGCAGCTTGAGTATAGTGACTAACTATGGCTACACCTTC. This chain uses TRBV11-2 with TRBJ1-2, with D unclear. The V and J ends lost 3 bases and 0 bases respectively, with 11 bases between them. The CDR3 totals 15 residues. Germline CDR1 reads SGHAT; CDR2 reads FQNNGV.

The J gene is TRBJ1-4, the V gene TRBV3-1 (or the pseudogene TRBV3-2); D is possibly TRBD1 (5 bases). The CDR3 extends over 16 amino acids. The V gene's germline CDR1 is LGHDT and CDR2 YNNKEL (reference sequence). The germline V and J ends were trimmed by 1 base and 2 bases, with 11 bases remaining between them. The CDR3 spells CASSQAQAHTNEKLFF. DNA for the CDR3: TGTGCCAGCAGCCAAGCACAGGCTCACACTAATGAAAAACTGTTTTTT.

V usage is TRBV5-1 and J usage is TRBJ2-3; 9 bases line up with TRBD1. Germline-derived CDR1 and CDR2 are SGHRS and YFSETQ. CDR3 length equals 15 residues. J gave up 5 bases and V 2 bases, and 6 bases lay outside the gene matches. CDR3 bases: TGCGCCAGCAGCTTCCGGGACAGGGAGATAGATACGCAGTATTTT. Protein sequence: CASSFRDREIDTQYF.

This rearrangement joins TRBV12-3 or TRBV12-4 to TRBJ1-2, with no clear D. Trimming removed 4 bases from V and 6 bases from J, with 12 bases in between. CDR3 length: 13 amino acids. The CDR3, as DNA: TGTGCCAGCAGTTCGTACGGGAGGGATGGCTACACCTTC. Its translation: CASSSYGRDGYTF.

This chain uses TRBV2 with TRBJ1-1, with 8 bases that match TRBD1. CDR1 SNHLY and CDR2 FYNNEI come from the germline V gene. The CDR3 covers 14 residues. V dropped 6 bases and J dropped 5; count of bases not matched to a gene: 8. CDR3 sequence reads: CASREWTGLTEAFF. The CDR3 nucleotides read TGTGCCAGCAGGGAGTGGACAGGGTTAACTGAAGCTTTCTTT.

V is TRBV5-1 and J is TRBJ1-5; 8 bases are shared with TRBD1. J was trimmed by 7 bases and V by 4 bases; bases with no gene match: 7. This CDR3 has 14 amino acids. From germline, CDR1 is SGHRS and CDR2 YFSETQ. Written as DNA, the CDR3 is TGCGCCAGCAGCCCCCTGGACAGGGCCCAGCCCCAGCATTTT. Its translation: CASSPLDRAQPQHF.

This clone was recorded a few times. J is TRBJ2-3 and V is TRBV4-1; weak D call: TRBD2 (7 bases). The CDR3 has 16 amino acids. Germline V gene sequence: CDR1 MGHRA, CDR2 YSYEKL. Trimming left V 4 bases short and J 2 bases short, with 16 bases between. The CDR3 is CASSLSPAGATDTQYF. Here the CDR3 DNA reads TGCGCCAGCAGCCTCAGCCCGGCGGGGGCCACAGATACGCAGTATTTT.

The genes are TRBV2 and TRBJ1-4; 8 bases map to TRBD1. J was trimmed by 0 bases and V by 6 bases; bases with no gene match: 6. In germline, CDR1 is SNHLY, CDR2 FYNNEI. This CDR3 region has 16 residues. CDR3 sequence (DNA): TGTGCCAGCAGCCGGGACAGGCTTGCAACTAATGAAAAACTGTTTTTT. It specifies CASSRDRLATNEKLFF. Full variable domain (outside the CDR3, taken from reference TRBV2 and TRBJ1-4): EPEVTQTPSHQVTQMGQEVILRCVPISNHLYFYWYRQILGQKVEFLVSFYNNEISEKSEIFDDQFSVERPDGSNFTLKIRSTKLEDSAMYFCASSRDRLATNEKLFFGSGTQLSVL.

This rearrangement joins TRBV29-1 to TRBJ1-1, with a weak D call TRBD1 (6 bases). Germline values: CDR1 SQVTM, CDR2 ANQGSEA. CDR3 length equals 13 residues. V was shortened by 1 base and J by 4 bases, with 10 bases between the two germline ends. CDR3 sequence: CSVEVQGLTEAFF. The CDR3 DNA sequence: TGCAGCGTTGAAGTTCAGGGGCTCACTGAAGCTTTCTTT.

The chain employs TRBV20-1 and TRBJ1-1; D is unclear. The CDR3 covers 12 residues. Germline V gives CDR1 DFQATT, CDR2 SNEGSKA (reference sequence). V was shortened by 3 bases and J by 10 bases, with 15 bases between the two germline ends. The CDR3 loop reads CSASFQDLGAFF. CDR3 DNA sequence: TGCAGTGCTAGTTTCCAGGATCTCGGAGCTTTCTTT.

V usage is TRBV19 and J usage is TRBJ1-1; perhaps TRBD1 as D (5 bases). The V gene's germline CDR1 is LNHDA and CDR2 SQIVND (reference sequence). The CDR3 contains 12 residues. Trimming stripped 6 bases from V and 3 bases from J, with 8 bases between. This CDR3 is CASRVGDTEAFF. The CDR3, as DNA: TGTGCCAGTAGGGTAGGGGACACTGAAGCTTTCTTT.

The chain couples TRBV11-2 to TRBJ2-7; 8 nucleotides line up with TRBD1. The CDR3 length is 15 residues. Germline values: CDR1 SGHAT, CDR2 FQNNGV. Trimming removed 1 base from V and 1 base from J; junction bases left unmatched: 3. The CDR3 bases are TGTGCCAGCAGCTTAGGGACAGGGAATTCCTACGAGCAGTACTTC. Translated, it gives CASSLGTGNSYEQYF.

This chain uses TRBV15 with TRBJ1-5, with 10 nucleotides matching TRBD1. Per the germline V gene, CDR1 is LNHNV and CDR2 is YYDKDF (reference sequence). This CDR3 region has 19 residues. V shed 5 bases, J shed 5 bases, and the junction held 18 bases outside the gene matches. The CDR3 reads CATSGTQIRDRGLYQPQHF. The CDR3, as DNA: TGTGCCACCAGCGGTACCCAAATAAGGGACAGGGGACTTTATCAGCCCCAGCATTTT.

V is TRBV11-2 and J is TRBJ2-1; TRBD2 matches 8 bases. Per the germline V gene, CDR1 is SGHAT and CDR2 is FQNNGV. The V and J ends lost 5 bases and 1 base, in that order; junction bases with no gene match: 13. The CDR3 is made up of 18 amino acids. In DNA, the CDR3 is TGTGCCAGCAGCCCGCGTCAGGGAGTAGCGGGATCCTACAATGAGCAGTTCTTC. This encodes CASSPRQGVAGSYNEQFF.